Listed below are T cell receptor beta chains from one sample, sequenced in a study of blood T cells in healthy people across ages. From the 5' RACE reads, TCRdb called clonotypes with MiXCR, one entry per CDR3 protein. The repertoire holds around 1,800,000 distinct CDR3 sequences, with roughly two fifths as singletons. The sample taken for sequencing was blood. The origin of the receptors is a human donor in good health. The CDR3 runs from the conserved cysteine through the conserved F or W. A D gene is named only where the DNA matches it firmly. Not every row has a clone size; where given, it reads once, few, many or a size class.

V,size,D,J,DNA,CDR3
TRBV7-9,NA,NA,TRBJ2-3,TGTGCCAGCAGCTTAGACTGGATCACAGATACGCAGTATTTT,CASSLDWITDTQYF
TRBV7-9,NA,TRBD1,TRBJ2-7,TGTGCCAGCGGGACGGGACAGTTGGACCAGTACTTC,CASGTGQLDQYF
TRBV11-2,NA,NA,TRBJ2-7,TGTGCCAGCAGCTTAGTAGGAGGAGCCGACTACGAGCAGTACTTC,CASSLVGGADYEQYF
TRBV14,NA,NA,TRBJ2-3,TGTGCCAGCAGTCCAGGGACACTTAGCGCAGATACGCAGTATTTT,CASSPGTLSADTQYF
TRBV7-6,once,NA,TRBJ2-7,TGTGCCAGCAGCTTAACGAGCTCCTACGAGCAGGACTTC,CASSLTSSYEQDF
TRBV20-1,once,NA,TRBJ1-1,TGCAGTGCTAGAGTGGGGGCGAATGAAGCTTTCTTT,CSARVGANEAFF
TRBV5-1,few,NA,TRBJ1-4,TGCGCCAGCAGCCGGGACGGAACTAATGAAAAACTGTTTTTT,CASSRDGTNEKLFF
TRBV4-1,NA,TRBD2,TRBJ2-5,TGCGCCAGCAGCCAAGATCAGCGGGGCACCGGAGAGACCCAGTACTTC,CASSQDQRGTGETQYF
TRBV19,NA,NA,TRBJ1-1,TGTGCCAGTAGTATTAAAAGGGAAGCTTTCTTT,CASSIKREAFF
TRBV5-1,NA,NA,TRBJ1-1,TGCGCCAGCAGCATCGGACGGATGAACACTGAAGCTTTCTTT,CASSIGRMNTEAFF
TRBV6-1,few,NA,TRBJ2-7,TGTGCCAGCAGGACTGACGACTACGAGCAGTACTTC,CASRTDDYEQYF
TRBV7-9,NA,TRBD1,TRBJ1-2,TGTGCCAGCAGCTCCCGGGACAGCGGCTACACCTTC,CASSSRDSGYTF
TRBV4-2,NA,NA,TRBJ1-2,TGTGCCAGCAGCCAATCAAACCAGGGAAACTATGGCTACACCTTC,CASSQSNQGNYGYTF
TRBV2,few,NA,TRBJ1-2,TGTGCCAGCAGTCAAAGACTGGGATGGCTGGCCTCTGGCTACACCTTC,CASSQRLGWLASGYTF
TRBV29-1,many,NA,TRBJ1-2,TGCAGCGTTGAGTATGGCTACACCTTC,CSVEYGYTF
TRBV5-5,few,NA,TRBJ1-2,TGTGCCAGCAGCTTGGTTGAGGGCCCGAGCTCTTATGGCTACACCTTC,CASSLVEGPSSYGYTF
TRBV7-2,few,TRBD1,TRBJ1-1,TGTGCCAGCAGCTTAGCGGTTCACAGGGGAATAGAAGCTTTCTTT,CASSLAVHRGIEAFF
TRBV15,NA,NA,TRBJ2-6,TGTGCCACCCGGGACTCTGGGGCCAACGTCCTGACTTTC,CATRDSGANVLTF
TRBV5-1,few,TRBD1,TRBJ2-1,TGCGCCAGCAGCTTACTTCTGGGACAGGGTAAAGCGGGGCGTGACAATGAGCAGTTCTTC,CASSLLLGQGKAGRDNEQFF
TRBV7-2,NA,NA,TRBJ2-5,TGTGCCAGCAGCTTAGGTCGAGGGACTTCCCAAGAGACCCAGTACTTC,CASSLGRGTSQETQYF
TRBV14,once,NA,TRBJ2-7,TGTGCCAGCAGCCCATTATTTCCTTCCTCCTACGAGCAGTACTTC,CASSPLFPSSYEQYF
TRBV11-1,NA,TRBD2,TRBJ2-1,TGTGCCAGCAGCCCCCGACTAGCGGGGGGGCCTATTACCTCCCCGACGAAGGAGCAGTTCTTC,CASSPRLAGGPITSPTKEQFF
TRBV28,NA,NA,TRBJ1-4,TGTGCCAGCAGCGAAAGAACGCAGCGTACTAATGAAAAACTGTTTTTT,CASSERTQRTNEKLFF
TRBV5-6,NA,TRBD1,TRBJ2-7,TGTGCCAGCAGCTTGGTATCAGGGGGCGAGCAGTACTTC,CASSLVSGGEQYF
TRBV4-1,NA,TRBD2,TRBJ2-7,TGCGCCAGCAGCCATACTAGCGGGGGGGGCGAGGAGTACTTC,CASSHTSGGGEEYF